What follows are 27 T cell receptor beta chains derived from one specimen sequenced in a study of Graves' ophthalmopathy and Graves' hyperthyroidism. Amplification targeted the TCR beta CDR3 regions, with RNA transcripts as the source material. Following a first-round RT-PCR that used HTBI primers, a second-round multiplex PCR was carried out. In TCRdb, the multiplex PCR reads were re-called with MiXCR into one record per CDR3 protein. Among approximately 540,000 distinct CDR3 sequences listed, 35% to 40% were seen once. The sample was peripheral blood or thyroid tissue (not recorded which). These receptors all come from an adult man with Graves' hyperthyroidism.

V and J are TRBV5-1 and TRBJ2-5, with D perhaps TRBD1 (6 bases). Germline V gene lookup returns CDR1 SGHRS and CDR2 YFSETQ. The CDR3 extends over 14 amino acids. Trimming removed 6 bases at V and 1 base at J, with 13 bases between. CDR3: CASKEGDTQETQYF. CDR3 coding DNA: TGCGCCAGCAAAGAGGGGGACACCCAAGAGACCCAGTACTTC.

A few counts support this clonotype. V and J are TRBV5-8 and TRBJ2-7; TRBD2 might be the D (5 bases). Trimming took off 4 bases at V and 0 bases at J, with 14 bases between the two ends. Germline lookup yields CDR1 SGHTS and CDR2 YDEGEE. This CDR3 contains 15 residues. The CDR3 sequence: CASSPPGGSSYEQYF. The CDR3 DNA reads as TGTGCCAGCAGCCCCCCAGGAGGTTCCTCCTACGAGCAGTACTTC.

This clonotype came up many times. This chain uses TRBV7-8 with TRBJ2-3; 11 positions agree with TRBD2. The CDR3 has 15 amino acids. J gave up 5 bases and V 3 bases, and 4 bases lay outside the gene matches. Germline V lookup: CDR1 SGHVS, CDR2 FQNEAQ. Here the CDR3 DNA reads TGTGCCAGCAGCTTTTTAGGGACTAGCGGAGATACGCAGTATTTT. Translated, it gives CASSFLGTSGDTQYF.

The chain is built from TRBV2 and TRBJ2-1; D unclear. V was clipped by 4 bases and J by 5 bases, with 6 bases between them. Germline lookup yields CDR1 SNHLY and CDR2 FYNNEI. The CDR3 length is 12 residues. In DNA form, the CDR3 reads TGTGCCAGCAGTGGATGGCACAATGAGCAGTTCTTC. Translated, it gives CASSGWHNEQFF.

This chain joins TRBV2 and TRBJ2-7; 8 nucleotides line up with TRBD2. CDR1 SNHLY and CDR2 FYNNEI come from the germline V gene. The V gene end was trimmed by 5 bases and the J gene end by 5 bases; junction bases not matched to a gene: 20. This CDR3 has 18 residues. This CDR3 is CASSYIQGRSGGFHEQYF. The CDR3 DNA sequence: TGTGCCAGCAGTTACATACAAGGAAGGAGCGGGGGCTTCCACGAGCAGTACTTC.

V is TRBV5-5 and J is TRBJ1-2; a weak D match, TRBD1 (5 bases). V lost 2 bases and J 3 bases, leaving 11 bases between the germline ends. The germline gives CDR1 SGHKS, CDR2 YYEKEE (reference sequence). This CDR3 contains 14 residues. The CDR3 nucleotides read TGTGCCAGCAGCTTCAGGGAGTTCGACTATGGCTACACCTTC. Protein product: CASSFREFDYGYTF.

Comment on this clonotype: A much more abundant neighbour one base away suggests this may be a read error. The rearrangement joins TRBV10-3 to TRBJ2-7, with D perhaps TRBD1 or TRBD2 (5 bases each). The CDR3 has 10 amino acids. The germline V gene has CDR1 ENHRY and CDR2 SYGVKD. CDR3 loop: CAAGADEQCF. For the CDR3, the DNA is TGTGCCGCCGGGGCTGACGAGCAGTGCTTC.

V gene TRBV2 combines with J gene TRBJ2-7, with D possibly being TRBD1 (6 bases). The CDR3 covers 13 residues. Germline V CDR1 and CDR2: SNHLY, FYNNEI. V dropped 7 bases and J dropped 4 bases, with 14 bases sitting between them. CDR3 protein: CASKGRGDYEQYF. CDR3 coding DNA: TGTGCCAGCAAGGGCAGGGGCGATTACGAGCAGTACTTC.

The J gene is TRBJ1-5, the V gene TRBV7-9; D possibly corresponds to TRBD1 (5 bases). This CDR3 region has 17 residues. Per germline, CDR1 SEHNR and CDR2 FQNEAQ (reference sequence). V was shortened by 5 bases and J by 0 bases, with 17 bases between the two germline ends. CDR3 amino acids: CASSQVTGDYSNQPQHF. The CDR3 DNA is TGTGCCAGCAGCCAAGTTACAGGTGACTATAGCAATCAGCCCCAGCATTTT.

This clonotype was observed many times. This chain joins TRBV29-1 and TRBJ1-3, with D maybe TRBD1 (6 bases). The CDR3 is 14 residues long. The V gene lost 6 bases and the J gene lost 2 bases, with 14 bases spanning the gap. The germline CDR1 and CDR2 sequences are SQVTM and ANQGSEA. CDR3 residues: CSVTLGTPGNTIYF. The CDR3 DNA reads TGCAGCGTCACACTCGGGACACCTGGAAACACCATATATTTT.

Many counts were recorded for this clonotype. This chain joins TRBV5-6 and TRBJ1-2; the D is unclear. Trimming shortened V by 1 base and J by 3 bases, and 4 bases separated the two germline ends. The germline gives CDR1 SGHDT, CDR2 YYEEEE. This CDR3 spans 12 amino acids. The CDR3: CASSLFDYGYTF. In DNA, the CDR3 is TGTGCCAGCAGCTTGTTTGACTATGGCTACACCTTC.

This clonotype was seen repeatedly, ten times or more. This sequence joins TRBV7-9 and TRBJ1-2; weak D call: TRBD1 (5 bases). The CDR3 extends over 16 amino acids. Germline V gene lookup returns CDR1 SEHNR and CDR2 FQNEAQ (reference sequence). V was trimmed by 5 bases and J by 1 base, leaving 17 bases between them. As DNA, the CDR3 is TGTGCCAGCAGCCCCTTGCCGGACAACAGTAACTATGGCTACACCTTC. Translating it yields CASSPLPDNSNYGYTF.

This clonotype was picked up many times. V gene TRBV11-2 combines with J gene TRBJ2-6, with TRBD2 as a possible D gene (5 bases). This CDR3 has 15 residues. Trimming removed 3 bases from V and 1 base from J, with 7 bases in between. Germline V gives CDR1 SGHAT, CDR2 FQNNGV. The CDR3: CASSFRGSGANVLTF. The CDR3, as DNA: TGTGCCAGCAGCTTTCGGGGATCTGGGGCCAACGTCCTGACTTTC.

The V gene is TRBV28, the J gene TRBJ1-1, with D perhaps TRBD1 (5 bases). The germline V gene encodes CDR1 MDHEN and CDR2 SYDVKM. The germline V and J ends were trimmed by 3 bases and 9 bases, with 17 bases remaining between them. The CDR3 has 14 amino acids. CDR3 residues: CASSLGGRLLKAFF. CDR3 nucleotides: TGTGCCAGCAGTTTGGGGGGACGGCTGCTGAAAGCTTTCTTT.

This clonotype was observed at least ten times. This chain connects TRBV10-3 to TRBJ2-7, with no clear D. Germline assignment: CDR1 ENHRY and CDR2 SYGVKD. Trimming took off 7 bases at V and 1 base at J, with 14 bases between the two ends. The CDR3 has 14 amino acids. The CDR3 nucleotides are TGTGCCATCAAGGTGGGTCTGGGGTCCTACGAGCAGTACTTC. Protein product: CAIKVGLGSYEQYF.

The chain combines TRBV29-1 with TRBJ2-1; D is unclear. The V end lost 3 bases, the J end lost 0 bases, and 9 bases lay between the germline ends. Germline values: CDR1 SQVTM, CDR2 ANQGSEA. The CDR3 extends over 14 amino acids. Written as DNA, the CDR3 is TGCAGCGTTGAGTCCTCGAGCTCCTACAATGAGCAGTTCTTC. Its protein is CSVESSSSYNEQFF.

At least ten counts were recorded for this clonotype. This chain connects TRBV7-2 to TRBJ1-2, with 7 bases fitting TRBD1. The V gene end was trimmed by 5 bases and the J gene end by 5 bases; junction bases not matched to a gene: 11. The germline gives CDR1 SGHTA, CDR2 FQGNSA. The CDR3 has 15 residues. The CDR3 loop is CASSPYLGQDYGYTF. The CDR3 nucleotides read TGTGCCAGCAGCCCGTATCTCGGACAGGATTATGGCTACACCTTC.

In DNA, the CDR3 is TGTGCCAGCAGCTTAGCCACTAGCGGGGGGTGGGCCTACGAGCAGTACTTC. Its translation is CASSLATSGGWAYEQYF. This chain joins TRBV13 and TRBJ2-7, with TRBD2 identical over 12 bases. CDR3 size: 17 residues. Germline V gene lookup returns CDR1 PRHDT and CDR2 FYEKMQ (reference sequence). The trim removed 1 base at V and 2 bases at J, leaving 6 bases unmatched.

This clonotype was picked up many times. The genes are TRBV6-5 and TRBJ1-1; D call uncertain. CDR1 MNHEY and CDR2 SVGAGI come from the germline V gene. The V end lost 0 bases, the J end lost 5 bases, and 10 bases lay between the germline ends. The length of the CDR3 is 14 residues. CDR3 sequence reads: CASSYSGRGTEAFF. The CDR3 DNA sequence: TGTGCCAGCAGTTACTCAGGGAGAGGGACTGAAGCTTTCTTT.

The CDR3 sequence: CASSVTPTPYNEQFF. The CDR3 nucleotides are TGTGCCAGCAGCGTCACTCCGACCCCCTACAATGAGCAGTTCTTC. The chain recombines TRBV9 with TRBJ2-1; D is unclear. From germline, CDR1 is SGDLS and CDR2 YYNGEE. CDR3 size: 15 residues. The germline V and J ends were trimmed by 2 bases and 2 bases, with 11 bases remaining between them.

J is TRBJ2-4 and V is TRBV29-1; D is unclear. V was clipped by 0 bases and J by 6 bases, with 9 bases between them. Germline V gene lookup returns CDR1 SQVTM and CDR2 ANQGSEA. The length of the CDR3 is 13 residues. This chain's CDR3 is CSVEDHGRNIQYF. The CDR3 DNA reads TGCAGCGTTGAAGATCACGGCAGAAACATTCAGTACTTC.

The rearrangement joins TRBV20-1 to TRBJ1-2; D gene ambiguous. Germline V gene data show CDR1 as DFQATT and CDR2 as SNEGSKA (reference sequence). The CDR3 contains 10 residues. V was pared by 3 bases and J by 8 bases, with 7 bases between. The CDR3 DNA reads TGCAGTGCTAGGAGTGCGGGCTACACCTTC. This sequence encodes CSARSAGYTF.

For this clonotype: No conserved phenylalanine or tryptophan is present at the end of the CDR3, so a read error is the likely explanation. The limits of the CDR3 on the DNA are not certain, so only TCRdb's listed CDR3 is given. The V and J genes are TRBV2 and TRBJ1-4; the DNA was not compared with TRBD1, the D call given in the table. From its first to its last residue, the CDR3 has 8 amino acids. Germline CDR1 and CDR2: SNHLY and FYNNEI. The CDR3: CASSTGFV.

The chain joins TRBV29-1 to TRBJ2-5; the D gene is possibly TRBD1 (5 bases). V was shortened by 7 bases and J by 3 bases, with 15 bases between the two germline ends. Per germline, CDR1 SQVTM and CDR2 ANQGSEA. This CDR3 has 13 amino acids. CDR3 amino acids: CSALGDREETQYF. The CDR3 DNA sequence: TGCAGCGCGCTAGGGGATAGAGAAGAGACCCAGTACTTC.

As concerns this clonotype: A read error may explain this, as a much larger clone is one base away. J is TRBJ2-7 and V is TRBV14; D unclear. CDR1 is SGHDN and CDR2 is FVKESK in the germline V gene. The CDR3 contains 15 residues. In DNA, the CDR3 is TGTGCCAGCAGCCAAGGGGCTCCGCCGCTATACGAGCGGTACTTC. Translated: CASSQGAPPLYERYF.

Regarding this clonotype: A much larger clone is a single base away; this may be a read error. The rearrangement uses TRBV24-1 and TRBJ2-2; D assignment may be TRBD1 or TRBD2 (5 bases each). CDR1 and CDR2 from the germline V gene are KGHDR and SFDVKD. This CDR3 is 14 amino acids long. V lost 5 bases to trimming and J lost 4 bases, with 10 bases between them. As DNA, the CDR3 is TGTGCCACCAGTGGGGGGTTGGGCACCGGGGAGCTGTTTTTT. Its translation is CATSGGLGTGELFF.

V usage is TRBV7-2 and J usage is TRBJ2-2; D unclear. This CDR3 has 14 amino acids. V lost 4 bases and J lost 5, with 11 bases in between. Germline V gene data show CDR1 as SGHTA and CDR2 as FQGNSA. The CDR3 region has the DNA TGTGCCAGCAGCTCTCCTTTGGTTACCGGGGAGCTGTTTTTT. It translates to CASSSPLVTGELFF. Full variable domain (missing parts from reference TRBV7-2 and TRBJ2-2): GAGVSQSPSNKVTEKGKDVELRCDPISGHTALYWYRQSLGQGLEFLIYFQGNSAPDKSGLPSDRFSAERTGGSVSTLTIQRTQQEDSAVYLCASSSPLVTGELFFGEGSRLTVL.